Listed here are 32 T cell receptor beta chains from one sample, sequenced in a study of T cell responses to AZD1222 COVID-19 vaccine. Clones were sequenced by immunoSEQ multiplex PCR, and TCRdb holds only the in-frame ones, with some missing. In the table there are 150,000 to 200,000 clones, roughly 94% of which are singletons. The sequencing here drew on peripheral blood, taken 28 days after the second AZD1222 dose. These receptors came from an adult who received the AZD1222 COVID-19 vaccine.

This sequence joins TRBV6-4 and TRBJ1-1; D gene ambiguous. The CDR3 is 15 amino acids. Trimming cost V 4 bases and J 4 bases, with 16 bases left between them. Germline V gives CDR1 MRHNA, CDR2 SNTAGT. This CDR3 reads CASSVYRTWSTEAFF. In nucleotides, the CDR3 is TGTGCCAGCAGTGTTTACAGAACCTGGAGCACTGAAGCTTTCTTT.

The J gene is TRBJ2-7, the V gene TRBV4-3; 9 nucleotides agree with TRBD1. The trim removed 5 bases at V and 1 base at J, leaving 3 bases unmatched. Germline lookup yields CDR1 LGHNA and CDR2 YSLEER. The CDR3 has 14 residues. The CDR3 sequence: CASSAGTGSYEQYF. CDR3 sequence (DNA): TGCGCCAGCAGCGCCGGGACAGGGTCCTACGAGCAGTACTTC.

V is TRBV18 and J is TRBJ1-6; the D gene is possibly TRBD1 (6 bases). V lost 2 bases to trimming and J lost 9 bases, with 11 bases between them. Germline V gene lookup returns CDR1 KGHSH and CDR2 LQKENI. This CDR3 has 14 amino acids. The CDR3 spells CASSPSGERSPLHF. DNA for the CDR3: TGTGCCAGCTCACCATCAGGGGAGCGTTCACCCCTCCACTTT.

Of note for this clone: The sample carries other DNA sequences with the same CDR3. This sequence joins TRBV9 and TRBJ1-1; no clear D gene. The CDR3 sequence is 13 residues long. Germline V gene data show CDR1 as SGDLS and CDR2 as YYNGEE. Trimming removed 0 bases at V and 1 base at J, with 4 bases between. The CDR3: CASSVAGNTEAFF. CDR3 bases: TGTGCCAGCAGCGTAGCCGGGAACACTGAAGCTTTCTTT.

The chain joins TRBV28 to TRBJ2-2; 7 nucleotides match TRBD2. This CDR3 has 14 amino acids. V gave up 4 bases and J gave up 6 bases; unmatched junction bases: 5. Germline CDR1 MDHEN, CDR2 SYDVKM. The CDR3 nucleotides read TGTGCCAGCAGTTCTAGACTAGCCTCCGGGGAGCTGTTTTTT. Encoded protein: CASSSRLASGELFF.

This clone was detected once. The chain joins TRBV27 to TRBJ2-1, with D perhaps TRBD2 (5 bases). Germline-derived CDR1 and CDR2 are MNHEY and SMNVEV (reference sequence). CDR3 length equals 12 residues. V lost 2 bases and J lost 13, with 12 bases in between. CDR3 sequence (DNA): TGTGCCAGCAGTTTAGAGGGAGTGACCCAGTTCTTC. As protein: CASSLEGVTQFF.

This sequence joins TRBV19 and TRBJ2-1; 12 bases agree with TRBD2. The V and J ends lost 10 bases and 1 base, in that order; junction bases with no gene match: 8. CDR3 length equals 16 residues. Germline V gene lookup returns CDR1 LNHDA and CDR2 SQIVND (reference sequence). The CDR3 is CAIGTSGRSSYNEQFF. In DNA form, the CDR3 reads TGTGCCATTGGAACTAGCGGGAGGAGTTCCTACAATGAGCAGTTCTTC.

This chain uses TRBV11-3 with TRBJ2-2; D is possibly TRBD1 or TRBD2 (5 bases each). Per the germline V gene, CDR1 is SGHNT and CDR2 is YENEEA. Trimming took off 7 bases at V and 1 base at J, with 13 bases between the two ends. The CDR3 loop spans 15 amino acids. The CDR3 DNA reads as TGTGCCAGCATTGAGGGGCGGGTGAACACCGGGGAGCTGTTTTTT. Amino acids: CASIEGRVNTGELFF.

The chain joins TRBV19 to TRBJ1-1, with 11 bases lining up with TRBD1. CDR3 length: 15 amino acids. Germline assignment: CDR1 LNHDA and CDR2 SQIVND (reference sequence). V trimming: 3 bases; J trimming: 4 bases; junction bases outside the gene matches: 4. The CDR3 bases are TGTGCCAGTAGTATGTATGGGACAGGGGGCACTGAAGCTTTCTTT. Its translation is CASSMYGTGGTEAFF.

The chain carries TRBV7-2 and TRBJ1-2; D ambiguous. V shed 4 bases and J shed 5 bases, with 5 bases lying between them. This CDR3 has 11 residues. Germline V gene data show CDR1 as SGHTA and CDR2 as FQGNSA. This chain's CDR3 is CASSYEYGYTF. The CDR3 DNA is TGTGCCAGCAGCTACGAATATGGCTACACCTTC.

This chain connects TRBV19 to TRBJ1-1; a possible D gene is TRBD1 (5 bases). The CDR3 has 15 residues. V gave up 3 bases and J gave up 1 base, with 12 bases separating them. Germline V lookup: CDR1 LNHDA, CDR2 SQIVND (reference sequence). The CDR3 DNA reads TGTGCCAGTAGTATGGGGGACCTTAAGAACACTGAAGCTTTCTTT. Translating it yields CASSMGDLKNTEAFF. The whole variable domain, remainder taken from reference TRBV19 and TRBJ1-1, is DGGITQSPKYLFRKEGQNVTLSCEQNLNHDAMYWYRQDPGQGLRLIYYSQIVNDFQKGDIAEGYSVSREKKESFPLTVTSAQKNPTAFYLCASSMGDLKNTEAFFGQGTRLTVV.

This chain uses TRBV4-1 with TRBJ2-1; D gene unclear. CDR3 length: 16 residues. The germline V gene encodes CDR1 MGHRA and CDR2 YSYEKL. Trimming cost V 0 bases and J 2 bases, with 11 bases left between them. CDR3 sequence reads: CASSQEAGQPYNEQFF. DNA of the CDR3: TGCGCCAGCAGCCAAGAAGCAGGCCAGCCCTACAATGAGCAGTTCTTC.

The chain joins TRBV29-1 to TRBJ1-1; 7 positions match TRBD1. Germline CDR1 is SQVTM and CDR2 is ANQGSEA. The length of the CDR3 is 15 residues. V lost 6 bases to trimming and J lost 0 bases; unmatched junction nucleotides: 10. The CDR3 region has the DNA TGCAGCGTCTACCAGACAGGGCGGGTGAACACTGAAGCTTTCTTT. Translated: CSVYQTGRVNTEAFF.

V and J are TRBV4-2 and TRBJ1-3; 9 bases map to TRBD1. The J segment lost 8 bases and the V segment lost 0 bases, leaving 11 bases of the junction unmatched. There are 17 residues in the CDR3. CDR1 is LGHNA, CDR2 YNFKEQ, per germline. DNA of the CDR3: TGTGCCAGCAGCCAAGATGCGGGGACAGGGAATGTTGACACCATATATTTT. This encodes CASSQDAGTGNVDTIYF.

V usage is TRBV15 and J usage is TRBJ1-5; no reliable D call. The CDR3 sequence is 18 residues long. CDR1 is LNHNV and CDR2 is YYDKDF in the germline V gene (reference sequence). V lost 0 bases, J lost 0 bases, and 15 bases lay in between. The CDR3 DNA reads TGTGCCACCAGCAGAGATTGGGGAGCAAGACTTAGCAATCAGCCCCAGCATTTT. Translating it yields CATSRDWGARLSNQPQHF.

The genes are TRBV19 and TRBJ1-4, with D possibly matching TRBD1 (5 bases). Germline lookup yields CDR1 LNHDA and CDR2 SQIVND (reference sequence). V lost 5 bases, J lost 7 bases, and 8 bases lay in between. This CDR3 is built from 12 residues. The CDR3 reads CASSGGGEKLFF. CDR3 coding DNA: TGTGCCAGTAGTGGGGGGGGTGAAAAACTGTTTTTT.

CDR3 in amino acids: CASSLRTGWESPLHF. CDR3 coding DNA: TGCGCCAGCAGCCTTAGGACAGGGTGGGAATCACCCCTCCACTTT. This chain links TRBV5-1 with TRBJ1-6; 8 bases align to TRBD1. V was clipped by 4 bases and J by 10 bases; unmatched bases: 10. This CDR3 is built from 15 residues. Germline CDR1 is SGHRS and CDR2 is YFSETQ.

The chain uses TRBV18 and TRBJ2-3; 8 nucleotides match TRBD1. V shed 6 bases, J shed 2 bases, and the junction held 10 bases outside the gene matches. Germline assignment: CDR1 KGHSH and CDR2 LQKENI. This CDR3 spans 16 amino acids. In nucleotides, the CDR3 is TGTGCCAGCTCGCCATCCGGGACAGGAGCCACAGATACGCAGTATTTT. Its translation: CASSPSGTGATDTQYF. Drawing the rest from reference TRBV18 and TRBJ2-3, the complete variable domain is NAGVMQNPRHLVRRRGQEARLRCSPMKGHSHVYWYRQLPEEGLKFMVYLQKENIIDESGMPKERFSAEFPKEGPSILRIQQVVRGDSAAYFCASSPSGTGATDTQYFGPGTRLTVL.

The chain couples TRBV6-5 to TRBJ1-5; D possibly corresponds to TRBD1 (6 bases). Per the germline V gene, CDR1 is MNHEY and CDR2 is SVGAGI. The V and J ends lost 4 bases and 5 bases respectively, with 9 bases between them. The CDR3 runs 13 residues. This chain's CDR3 is CASSLGGYQPQHF. For the CDR3, the DNA is TGTGCCAGCAGTTTAGGGGGATATCAGCCCCAGCATTTT.

This chain connects TRBV10-1 to TRBJ1-5, with D hard to call. Trimming pared 7 bases from V and 3 bases from J, leaving 13 bases between. CDR1 and CDR2 from the germline V gene are WNHNN and SYGVQD (reference sequence). The CDR3 length is 14 residues. CDR3 amino acids: CASTSAEANQPQHF. The CDR3 DNA follows: TGCGCCAGCACAAGCGCTGAGGCCAATCAGCCCCAGCATTTT.

The chain couples TRBV6-2 or TRBV6-3 to TRBJ1-2; no definite D call. This CDR3 region has 12 residues. Per germline, CDR1 MNHEY and CDR2 SVGEGT. V lost 7 bases and J 9 bases, leaving 15 bases between the germline ends. CDR3 in DNA: TGTGCCAGCACCCCCCCTGAAGGGAGCTACACCTTC. It yields the protein CASTPPEGSYTF.

V gene TRBV24-1 combines with J gene TRBJ1-2; TRBD1 matches 8 bases. The CDR3 loop spans 18 amino acids. Germline CDR1 and CDR2: KGHDR and SFDVKD. V shed 0 bases, J shed 2 bases, and the junction held 10 bases outside the gene matches. The CDR3 loop is CATSDLPGQVHENYGYTF. The CDR3 nucleotides are TGTGCCACCAGTGATTTGCCGGGACAGGTCCACGAAAACTATGGCTACACCTTC.

This clone was seen only once. The chain is built from TRBV19 and TRBJ1-3; 8 bases are shared with TRBD1. The length of the CDR3 is 18 residues. In germline, CDR1 is LNHDA, CDR2 SQIVND (reference sequence). V lost 7 bases to trimming and J lost 8 bases; unmatched junction nucleotides: 22. Written as DNA, the CDR3 is TGTGCCAGTATCCCGAGCCCCGCAGGACAGGGAATTTATGACACCATATATTTT. Residues: CASIPSPAGQGIYDTIYF.

J is TRBJ1-1 and V is TRBV28; D uncertain. Germline V gives CDR1 MDHEN, CDR2 SYDVKM. Trimming cost V 5 bases and J 0 bases, with 7 bases left between them. This CDR3 is built from 13 residues. The CDR3 nucleotides are TGTGCCAGCAGTAGAGTTATGAACACTGAAGCTTTCTTT. Protein product: CASSRVMNTEAFF.

V gene TRBV30 combines with J gene TRBJ1-1; a possible D gene is TRBD1 (6 bases). Germline V gives CDR1 GTSNPN, CDR2 SVGIG (reference sequence). CDR3 length equals 12 residues. The germline V and J ends were trimmed by 5 bases and 0 bases, with 7 bases remaining between them. This chain's CDR3 is CAWGQMNTEAFF. The CDR3 DNA reads TGTGCCTGGGGACAGATGAACACTGAAGCTTTCTTT. The variable domain in full, with the rest retrieved from reference TRBV30 and TRBJ1-1, is SQTIHQWPATLVQPVGSPLSLECTVEGTSNPNLYWYRQAAGRGLQLLFYSVGIGQISSEVPQNLSASRPQDRQFILSSKKLLLSDSGFYLCAWGQMNTEAFFGQGTRLTVV.

This sequence joins TRBV28 and TRBJ1-1, with 8 bases identical to TRBD1. Trimming cost V 5 bases and J 5 bases; bases outside gene matches: 7. CDR1 is MDHEN, CDR2 SYDVKM, per germline. The length of the CDR3 is 14 residues. The CDR3 protein is CASSTTGEVTEAFF. CDR3 bases: TGTGCCAGCAGTACGACAGGGGAGGTAACTGAAGCTTTCTTT.

The V gene is TRBV6-1, the J gene TRBJ2-4; TRBD2 agrees at 13 bases. The ends lost 3 bases at V and 3 bases at J; junction bases unmatched: 5. Germline V gene sequence: CDR1 MNHNS, CDR2 SASEGT. There are 17 residues in the CDR3. The CDR3 here is CASSDYTSGRDKNIQYF. Written as DNA, the CDR3 is TGTGCCAGCAGTGACTATACTAGCGGGAGGGACAAAAACATTCAGTACTTC.

This clone was recorded only once. The V call is TRBV18, the J call TRBJ2-4, with 9 bases identical to TRBD1. After removal of 6 bases from V and 8 bases from J, the junction contained 8 bases not matched to a gene. CDR3 length equals 14 residues. CDR1 and CDR2 from the germline V gene are KGHSH and LQKENI. In DNA, the CDR3 is TGTGCCAGCTCCCCCGGGACAGGGACTTACATTCAGTACTTC. Its translation is CASSPGTGTYIQYF. The full variable domain, rest sourced from reference TRBV18 and TRBJ2-4, is NAGVMQNPRHLVRRRGQEARLRCSPMKGHSHVYWYRQLPEEGLKFMVYLQKENIIDESGMPKERFSAEFPKEGPSILRIQQVVRGDSAAYFCASSPGTGTYIQYFGAGTRLSVL.

The gene calls are TRBV2 and TRBJ1-2; no clear D. V lost 9 bases, J lost 3 bases, and 32 bases lay in between. There are 19 residues in the CDR3. Germline CDR1 SNHLY, CDR2 FYNNEI. The CDR3 protein is CARSRIIFSGGGIYYGYTF. Written as DNA, the CDR3 is TGTGCCAGATCCCGTATAATTTTCTCGGGCGGAGGGATATACTATGGCTACACCTTC. Full variable domain (missing parts from reference TRBV2 and TRBJ1-2): EPEVTQTPSHQVTQMGQEVILRCVPISNHLYFYWYRQILGQKVEFLVSFYNNEISEKSEIFDDQFSVERPDGSNFTLKIRSTKLEDSAMYFCARSRIIFSGGGIYYGYTFGSGTRLTVV.

The count of this clone is one. V gene TRBV6-5 combines with J gene TRBJ1-5; 7 positions match TRBD1. V gave up 6 bases and J gave up 4 bases; unmatched junction bases: 3. Germline V gene data show CDR1 as MNHEY and CDR2 as SVGAGI. The CDR3 has 13 amino acids. CDR3: CASRTGPNQPQHF. The CDR3 bases are TGTGCCAGCAGGACAGGGCCAAATCAGCCCCAGCATTTT.

The V and J genes are TRBV7-8 and TRBJ1-5; D gene ambiguous. Germline CDR1 reads SGHVS; CDR2 reads FQNEAQ. Trimming pared 1 base from V and 5 bases from J, leaving 12 bases between. The CDR3 covers 15 residues. This chain's CDR3 is CASSLEWSNHQPQHF. Written as DNA, the CDR3 is TGTGCCAGCAGCTTAGAGTGGTCCAATCATCAGCCCCAGCATTTT.

The V call is TRBV5-1, the J call TRBJ1-1; 7 bases map to TRBD1. The CDR3 consists of 14 residues. J lost 2 bases, V lost 4 bases, and 5 bases had no gene match. Germline V lookup: CDR1 SGHRS, CDR2 YFSETQ. The CDR3 protein is CASSGGQINTEAFF. In DNA, the CDR3 is TGCGCCAGCAGCGGGGGACAGATTAACACTGAAGCTTTCTTT.